The rows below give T cell receptor beta chains drawn from one sample of a study of cytomegalovirus exposure and HLA in healthy donors. TCRdb keeps only in-frame clones here, not all; method: immunoSEQ multiplex PCR. Altogether about 130,000 clones are present, about 80% being singletons, with the ten largest covering around 1.2%. The sample taken for sequencing was PBMCs. The receptors come from a man between 50 and 59 years old in good health and CMV-seronegative. Each CDR3 is given with its conserved first and last residue. Fields, in order: J gene, V gene, CDR3 protein.

j_gene: TRBJ1-2
v_gene: TRBV30
CDR3aa: CAWRIQGSDYGYTF

j_gene: TRBJ2-7
v_gene: TRBV7-2
CDR3aa: CASSLAPSGAYEQYF

j_gene: TRBJ2-7
v_gene: TRBV19
CDR3aa: CASSALAGPYEQYF

j_gene: TRBJ1-1
v_gene: TRBV2
CDR3aa: CASRGQTNTEAFF

j_gene: TRBJ2-7
v_gene: TRBV6-1
CDR3aa: CASRTPRFSYEQYF

j_gene: TRBJ2-2
v_gene: TRBV11-2
CDR3aa: CASSPGQRGELFF

j_gene: TRBJ2-2
v_gene: TRBV7-9
CDR3aa: CASSSLAGGAGELFF

j_gene: TRBJ1-1
v_gene: TRBV7-2
CDR3aa: CASSLVETEAFF

j_gene: TRBJ1-1
v_gene: TRBV4-1
CDR3aa: CASSQEGTGWGTEAFF

j_gene: TRBJ2-3
v_gene: TRBV15
CDR3aa: CATSRARSGSGDTQYF

j_gene: TRBJ2-3
v_gene: TRBV15
CDR3aa: CATSRPRQGSTDTQYF

j_gene: TRBJ2-2
v_gene: TRBV27
CDR3aa: CASRLGTENTGELFF

j_gene: TRBJ2-5
v_gene: TRBV6-5
CDR3aa: CASSRDPRETQYF

j_gene: TRBJ1-1
v_gene: TRBV29-1
CDR3aa: CSVEGGGSTEAFF

j_gene: TRBJ2-4
v_gene: TRBV29-1
CDR3aa: CSVVGLAGGKNIQYF

j_gene: TRBJ2-1
v_gene: TRBV10-2
CDR3aa: CASVGAGVSSYNEQFF

j_gene: TRBJ2-7
v_gene: TRBV7-8
CDR3aa: CASSLAGLGGGEQYF

j_gene: TRBJ2-2
v_gene: TRBV29-1
CDR3aa: CSIRQGSTGELFF

j_gene: TRBJ1-4
v_gene: TRBV10-1
CDR3aa: CASSEGLRREKLFF

j_gene: TRBJ2-5
v_gene: TRBV7-3
CDR3aa: CASSQGGTVGETQYF

j_gene: TRBJ1-2
v_gene: TRBV19
CDR3aa: CASSVSSQASYGYTF

j_gene: NA
v_gene: TRBV6-6
CDR3aa: CASSASRRTGTYEQYF

j_gene: TRBJ2-3
v_gene: TRBV15
CDR3aa: CATSTHAGSTDTQYF

j_gene: TRBJ2-7
v_gene: TRBV20-1
CDR3aa: CSASDRLKQYF

j_gene: TRBJ2-7
v_gene: TRBV5-5
CDR3aa: CASSLNSGSQQYF

j_gene: TRBJ2-7
v_gene: TRBV5-1
CDR3aa: CASSLGGEAVEQYF

j_gene: TRBJ1-1
v_gene: TRBV19
CDR3aa: CASHSPGGEDNPEAFF

j_gene: TRBJ2-7
v_gene: TRBV27
CDR3aa: CASSFSGGGSEQYF

j_gene: TRBJ2-1
v_gene: TRBV7-9
CDR3aa: CASSPGTSGSMNEQFF

j_gene: TRBJ2-7
v_gene: TRBV21-1
CDR3aa: CASNLRTPSGSLYEQYF

j_gene: TRBJ2-7
v_gene: TRBV5-1
CDR3aa: CASSLEQGAQYF

j_gene: TRBJ2-5
v_gene: TRBV25-1
CDR3aa: CASSPRLAGIETQYF

j_gene: TRBJ2-2
v_gene: TRBV19
CDR3aa: CASSPGQGIRGELFF

j_gene: TRBJ1-2
v_gene: TRBV6-1
CDR3aa: CASSEGAGEGSGYTF

j_gene: TRBJ2-7
v_gene: TRBV10-3
CDR3aa: CATSRDYSYEQYF

j_gene: TRBJ2-3
v_gene: TRBV16
CDR3aa: CASSQSQVAGDTQYF

j_gene: TRBJ2-2
v_gene: TRBV19
CDR3aa: CASSTGSLAGGPGGELFF

j_gene: TRBJ2-7
v_gene: TRBV6-5
CDR3aa: CASSTGGRGEQYF

j_gene: TRBJ2-5
v_gene: TRBV25-1
CDR3aa: CASSAHRVQETQYF

j_gene: TRBJ1-2
v_gene: TRBV28
CDR3aa: CASSLSTAGERYGYTF

j_gene: TRBJ2-1
v_gene: TRBV15
CDR3aa: CATSRGLAGVSGNEQFF

j_gene: TRBJ1-1
v_gene: TRBV9
CDR3aa: CASSVAQGGTEAFF

j_gene: TRBJ2-3
v_gene: TRBV18
CDR3aa: CASSRLAGVGDTQYF

j_gene: TRBJ2-1
v_gene: TRBV7-2
CDR3aa: CASRPGGSGREQFF

j_gene: TRBJ2-2
v_gene: TRBV2
CDR3aa: CATREGDNTGELFF

j_gene: TRBJ2-3
v_gene: TRBV7-2
CDR3aa: CASSLDAGPDTQYF

j_gene: TRBJ2-7
v_gene: TRBV7-2
CDR3aa: CASSRGPEQYF

j_gene: NA
v_gene: TRBV29-1
CDR3aa: CSGGLAGAEQYF

j_gene: TRBJ2-1
v_gene: TRBV27
CDR3aa: CASSSRGGSYNEQFF

j_gene: TRBJ1-1
v_gene: TRBV10-3
CDR3aa: CAISVTGSEAFF

j_gene: TRBJ1-1
v_gene: TRBV5-1
CDR3aa: CASSPDGQGVIEAFF

j_gene: TRBJ2-5
v_gene: TRBV18
CDR3aa: CASSPPSRGETQYF

j_gene: TRBJ1-5
v_gene: TRBV5-8
CDR3aa: CASSLFYSNQPQHF

j_gene: TRBJ2-3
v_gene: TRBV20-1
CDR3aa: CSALVTDTQYF

j_gene: TRBJ2-1
v_gene: TRBV10-3
CDR3aa: CAISAPGQGYNEQFF

j_gene: TRBJ1-1
v_gene: TRBV9
CDR3aa: CASSVGTGQMNTEAFF

j_gene: TRBJ1-4
v_gene: TRBV2
CDR3aa: CASSEEQGTNEKLFF

j_gene: TRBJ2-2
v_gene: TRBV2
CDR3aa: CASRQGINTGELFF

j_gene: TRBJ1-1
v_gene: TRBV4-1
CDR3aa: CASSLDRVSEAFF

j_gene: TRBJ2-3
v_gene: TRBV29-1
CDR3aa: CSVGSSTDTQYF